This section outlines one TCR beta chain sequence together with its context. The data were obtained in a study of T cell changes during pregnancy in multiple sclerosis. Generated by immunoSEQ multiplex PCR, the TCRdb table keeps only in-frame clones and is missing some. The sample records tens of thousands of clones, approximately 93% being singletons. The source material was peripheral blood, sampled after pregnancy. This receptor was identified in a female donor in good health, enrolled as a control in a pregnancy study.

The CDR3 loop is CASSPLPGLETQYF. In DNA form, the CDR3 reads TGTGCCAGCAGCCCGCTTCCAGGCTTGGAGACCCAGTACTTC. The V and J genes are TRBV27 and TRBJ2-5; no reliable D call. The CDR3 totals 14 residues. Trimming pared 6 bases from V and 5 bases from J, leaving 16 bases between. The germline CDR1 and CDR2 sequences are MNHEY and SMNVEV (reference sequence).